Listed here is a single TCR beta chain. Its antigen is not known. Produced via immunoSEQ multiplex PCR; TCRdb's table is partial and in-frame only. The data contain tens of thousands of clones, 93% of them seen just once; the ten biggest clones take up 1% to 1.5%. Looked up from germline, CDR1 is SEHNR and CDR2 is FQNEAQ (reference sequence). The length of the CDR3 is 13 residues. Trimming took 2 bases from V and 8 from J, leaving 12 bases between them. These data come from a study of a mutant IDH1 vaccine in newly diagnosed glioma. Regarding time point: baseline, week 1 (first vaccination visit). The treatment is: pre-vaccination baseline after standard-of-care therapy. Each tumor in the donors was a new WHO grade 3 or 4 astrocytoma, IDH1-mutant and ATRX-lost. General observations from the study: Of all patients, roughly 93% showed vaccine-induced immune responses.

The specimen was PBMCs, collected from a glioma patient treated with radiotherapy, temozolomide or both. This TCR derives from a man aged 35 to 55 with glioma. The genes are TRBV7-9 and TRBJ1-1; D is perhaps TRBD1 (5 bases). Written as DNA, the CDR3 is TGTGCCAGCAGCTTATTGCAGGGCACGGAAGCTTTCTTT. It codes for CASSLLQGTEAFF.